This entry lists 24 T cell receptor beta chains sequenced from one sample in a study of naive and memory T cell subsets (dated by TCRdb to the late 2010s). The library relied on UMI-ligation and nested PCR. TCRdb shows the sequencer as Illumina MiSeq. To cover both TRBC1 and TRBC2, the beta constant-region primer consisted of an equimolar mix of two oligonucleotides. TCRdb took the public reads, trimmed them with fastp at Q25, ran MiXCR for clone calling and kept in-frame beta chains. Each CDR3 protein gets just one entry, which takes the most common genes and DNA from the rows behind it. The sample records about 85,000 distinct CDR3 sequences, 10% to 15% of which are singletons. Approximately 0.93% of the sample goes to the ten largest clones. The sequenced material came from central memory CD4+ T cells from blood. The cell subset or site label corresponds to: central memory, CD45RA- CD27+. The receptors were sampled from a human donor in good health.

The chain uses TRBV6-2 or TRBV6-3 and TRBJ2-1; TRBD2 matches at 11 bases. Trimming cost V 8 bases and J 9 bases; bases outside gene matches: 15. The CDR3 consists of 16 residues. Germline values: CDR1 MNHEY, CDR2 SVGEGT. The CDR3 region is CASGPFSGRAASEQFF. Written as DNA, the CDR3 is TGTGCCAGCGGCCCCTTTAGCGGGAGGGCCGCGAGTGAGCAGTTCTTC.

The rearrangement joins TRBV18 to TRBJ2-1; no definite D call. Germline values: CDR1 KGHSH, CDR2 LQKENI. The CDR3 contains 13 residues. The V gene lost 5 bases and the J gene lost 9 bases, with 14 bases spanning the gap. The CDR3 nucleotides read TGTGCCAGCTCAGAATTGGGGAATTCTGAGCAGTTCTTC. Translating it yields CASSELGNSEQFF.

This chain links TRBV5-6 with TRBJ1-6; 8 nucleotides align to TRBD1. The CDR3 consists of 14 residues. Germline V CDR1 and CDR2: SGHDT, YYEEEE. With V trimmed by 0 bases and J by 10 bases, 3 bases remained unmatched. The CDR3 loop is CASSLEQGVSPLHF. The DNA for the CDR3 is TGTGCCAGCAGCTTGGAACAGGGGGTCTCACCCCTCCACTTT.

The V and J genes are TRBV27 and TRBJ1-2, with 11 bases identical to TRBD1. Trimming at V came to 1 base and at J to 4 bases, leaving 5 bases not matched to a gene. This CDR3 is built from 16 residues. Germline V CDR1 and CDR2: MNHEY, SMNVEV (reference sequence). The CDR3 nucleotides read TGTGCCAGCAGTTTATACGGACAGGGGGCCTTCTATGGCTACACCTTC. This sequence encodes CASSLYGQGAFYGYTF.

The CDR3 loop reads CSALGLGGNIQYF. Here the CDR3 DNA reads TGCAGTGCGCTGGGACTAGGGGGAAACATTCAGTACTTC. V gene TRBV20-1 combines with J gene TRBJ2-4; 8 positions match TRBD2. Losses at the gene ends were 6 bases for V and 6 bases for J; bases not matched to a gene: 7. The CDR3 loop spans 13 amino acids. Germline V gene data show CDR1 as DFQATT and CDR2 as SNEGSKA (reference sequence).

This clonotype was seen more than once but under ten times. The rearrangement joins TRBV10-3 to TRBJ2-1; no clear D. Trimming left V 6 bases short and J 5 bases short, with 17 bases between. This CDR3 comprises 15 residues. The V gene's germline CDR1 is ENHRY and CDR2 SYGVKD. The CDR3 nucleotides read TGTGCCATCAGGGGAAGGGAATTAGGAAACAATGAGCAGTTCTTC. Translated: CAIRGRELGNNEQFF.

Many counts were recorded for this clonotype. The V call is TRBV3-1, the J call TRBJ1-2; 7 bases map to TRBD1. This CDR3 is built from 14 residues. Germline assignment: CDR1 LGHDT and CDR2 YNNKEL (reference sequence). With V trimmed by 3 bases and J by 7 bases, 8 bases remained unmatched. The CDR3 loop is CASSHFSGGRGYTF. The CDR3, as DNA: TGTGCCAGCAGCCATTTTTCAGGGGGTCGTGGCTACACCTTC.

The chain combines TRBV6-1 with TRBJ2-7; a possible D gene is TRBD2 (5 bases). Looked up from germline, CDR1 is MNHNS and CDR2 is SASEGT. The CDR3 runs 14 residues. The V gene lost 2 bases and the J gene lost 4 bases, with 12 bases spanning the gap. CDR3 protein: CASSESRAFYEQYF. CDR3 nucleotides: TGTGCCAGCAGTGAATCGCGGGCTTTTTACGAGCAGTACTTC.

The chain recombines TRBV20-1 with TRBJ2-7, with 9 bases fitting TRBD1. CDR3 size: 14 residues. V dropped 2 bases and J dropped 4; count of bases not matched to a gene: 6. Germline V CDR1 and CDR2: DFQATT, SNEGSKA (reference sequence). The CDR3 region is CSARPGQGVYEQYF. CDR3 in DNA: TGCAGTGCTAGACCGGGACAGGGAGTATACGAGCAGTACTTC.

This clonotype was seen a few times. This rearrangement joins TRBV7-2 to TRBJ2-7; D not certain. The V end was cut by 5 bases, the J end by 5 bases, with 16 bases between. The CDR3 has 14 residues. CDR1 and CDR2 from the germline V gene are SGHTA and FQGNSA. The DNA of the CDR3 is TGTGCCAGCAGCCCGCGGCGGAGTAGTGACGAGCAGTACTTC. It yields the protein CASSPRRSSDEQYF. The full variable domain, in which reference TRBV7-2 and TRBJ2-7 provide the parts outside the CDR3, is GAGVSQSPSNKVTEKGKDVELRCDPISGHTALYWYRQSLGQGLEFLIYFQGNSAPDKSGLPSDRFSAERTGGSVSTLTIQRTQQEDSAVYLCASSPRRSSDEQYFGPGTRLTVT.

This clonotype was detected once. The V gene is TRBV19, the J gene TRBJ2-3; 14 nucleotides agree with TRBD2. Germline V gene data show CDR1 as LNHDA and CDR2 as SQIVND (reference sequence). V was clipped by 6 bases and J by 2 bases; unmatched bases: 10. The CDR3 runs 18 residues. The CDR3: CASSISGTSGSVTDTQYF. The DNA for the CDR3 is TGTGCCAGTAGCATCTCCGGGACTAGCGGGAGTGTCACAGATACGCAGTATTTT.

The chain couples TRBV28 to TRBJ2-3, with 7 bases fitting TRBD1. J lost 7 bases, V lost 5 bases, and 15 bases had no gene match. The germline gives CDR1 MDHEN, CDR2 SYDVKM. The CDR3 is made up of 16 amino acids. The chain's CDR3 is CASSPAAGGFFNTQYF. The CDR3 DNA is TGTGCCAGCAGTCCCGCAGCAGGGGGATTTTTCAATACGCAGTATTTT.

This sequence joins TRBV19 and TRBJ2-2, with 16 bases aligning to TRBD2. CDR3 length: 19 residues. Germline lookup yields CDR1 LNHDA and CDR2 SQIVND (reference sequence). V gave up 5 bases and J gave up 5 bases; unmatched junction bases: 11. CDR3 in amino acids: CASSGIGTSGRARTGELFF. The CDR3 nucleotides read TGTGCCAGTAGTGGAATAGGGACTAGCGGGAGGGCCAGAACCGGGGAGCTGTTTTTT.

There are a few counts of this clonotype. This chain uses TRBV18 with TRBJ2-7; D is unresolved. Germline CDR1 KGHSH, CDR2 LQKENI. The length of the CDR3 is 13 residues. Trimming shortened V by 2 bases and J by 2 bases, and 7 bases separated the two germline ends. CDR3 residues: CASSPSGAYEQYF. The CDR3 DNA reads TGTGCCAGCTCACCAAGTGGGGCCTACGAGCAGTACTTC.

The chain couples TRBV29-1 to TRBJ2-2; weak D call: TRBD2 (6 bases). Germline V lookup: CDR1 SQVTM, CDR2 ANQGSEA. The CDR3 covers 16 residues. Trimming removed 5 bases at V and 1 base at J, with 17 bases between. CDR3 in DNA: TGCAGCGTTCTCCGCCCTCGGCGGGAGAACACCGGGGAGCTGTTTTTT. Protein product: CSVLRPRRENTGELFF.

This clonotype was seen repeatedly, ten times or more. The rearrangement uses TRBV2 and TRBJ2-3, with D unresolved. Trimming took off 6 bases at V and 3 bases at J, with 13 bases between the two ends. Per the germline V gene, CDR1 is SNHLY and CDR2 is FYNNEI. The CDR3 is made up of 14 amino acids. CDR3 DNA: TGTGCCAGCAGAATGCTCGTGAATACAGATACGCAGTATTTT. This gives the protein CASRMLVNTDTQYF.

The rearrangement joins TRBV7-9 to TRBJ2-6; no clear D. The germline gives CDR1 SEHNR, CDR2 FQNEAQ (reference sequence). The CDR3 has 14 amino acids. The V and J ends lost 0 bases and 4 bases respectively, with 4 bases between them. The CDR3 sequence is CASSLAGGANVLTF. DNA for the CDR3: TGTGCCAGCAGCTTAGCCGGCGGGGCCAACGTCCTGACTTTC.

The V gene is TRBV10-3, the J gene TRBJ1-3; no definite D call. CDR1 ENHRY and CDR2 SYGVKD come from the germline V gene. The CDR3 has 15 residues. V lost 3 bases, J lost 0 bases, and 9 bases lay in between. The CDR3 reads CAISESRNSGNTIYF. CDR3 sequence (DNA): TGTGCCATCAGTGAATCCCGAAACTCTGGAAACACCATATATTTT.

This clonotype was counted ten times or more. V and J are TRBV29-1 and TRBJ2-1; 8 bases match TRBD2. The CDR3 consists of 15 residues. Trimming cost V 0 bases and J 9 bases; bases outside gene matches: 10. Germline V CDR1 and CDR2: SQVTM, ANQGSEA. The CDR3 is CSVEDVWTSSGEQFF. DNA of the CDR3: TGCAGCGTTGAAGATGTCTGGACTAGCTCAGGTGAGCAGTTCTTC.

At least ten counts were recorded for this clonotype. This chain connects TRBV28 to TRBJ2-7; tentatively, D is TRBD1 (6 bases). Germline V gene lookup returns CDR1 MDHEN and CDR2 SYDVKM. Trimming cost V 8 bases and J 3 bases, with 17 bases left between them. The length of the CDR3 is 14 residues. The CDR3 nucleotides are TGTGCCAGCTCTACCTCCGGACAGAGCTACGAGCAGTACTTC. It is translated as CASSTSGQSYEQYF. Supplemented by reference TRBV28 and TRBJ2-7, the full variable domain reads DVKVTQSSRYLVKRTGEKVFLECVQDMDHENMFWYRQDPGLGLRLIYFSYDVKMKEKGDIPEGYSVSREKKERFSLILESASTNQTSMYLCASSTSGQSYEQYFGPGTRLTVT.

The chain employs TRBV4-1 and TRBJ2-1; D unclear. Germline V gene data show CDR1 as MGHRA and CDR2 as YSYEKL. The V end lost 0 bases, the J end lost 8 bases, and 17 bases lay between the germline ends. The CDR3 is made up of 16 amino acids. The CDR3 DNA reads TGCGCCAGCAGCCAAGATAGGGTCGGTGAGACCGATGAGCAGTTCTTC. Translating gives CASSQDRVGETDEQFF.

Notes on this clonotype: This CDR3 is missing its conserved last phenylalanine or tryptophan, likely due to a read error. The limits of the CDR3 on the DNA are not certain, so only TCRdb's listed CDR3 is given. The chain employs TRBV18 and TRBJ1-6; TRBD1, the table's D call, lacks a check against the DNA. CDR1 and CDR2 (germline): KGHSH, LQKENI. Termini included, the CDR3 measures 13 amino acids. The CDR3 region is CASSPSGTVSFMY.

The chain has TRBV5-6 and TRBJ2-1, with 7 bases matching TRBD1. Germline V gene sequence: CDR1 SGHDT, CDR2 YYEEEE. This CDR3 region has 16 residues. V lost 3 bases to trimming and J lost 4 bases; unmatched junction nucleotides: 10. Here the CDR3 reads CASSSTGTALYNEQFF. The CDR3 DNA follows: TGTGCCAGCAGCTCCACCGGGACAGCTCTTTACAATGAGCAGTTCTTC.

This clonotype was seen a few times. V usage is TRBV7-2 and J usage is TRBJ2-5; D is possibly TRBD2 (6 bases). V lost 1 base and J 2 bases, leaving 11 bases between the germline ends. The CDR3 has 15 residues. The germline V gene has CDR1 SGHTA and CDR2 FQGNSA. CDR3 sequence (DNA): TGTGCCAGCAGCTTAGGTCCGGGGGTTCAAGAGACCCAGTACTTC. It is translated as CASSLGPGVQETQYF.